The next 6 T cell receptor beta chains were all read from a single sample in a study of identical twins. MiXCR was run by TCRdb on the 5' RACE reads, yielding one entry per CDR3 protein. The sample holds 250,000 to 300,000 distinct CDR3 sequences, approximately 8.6% seen once. These records were also assigned to another study, of yellow fever vaccine responses in identical twins.

Sample: CD8+ T cells sorted from blood. The origin of the receptors is a woman under 30 in good health.

The V call is TRBV20-1, the J call TRBJ2-7; D is possibly TRBD1 (5 bases). Trimming shortened V by 6 bases and J by 4 bases, and 13 bases separated the two germline ends. The germline V gene has CDR1 DFQATT and CDR2 SNEGSKA (reference sequence). The CDR3 runs 12 residues. The DNA of the CDR3 is TGCAGTGCCAGAAACCAGGGATACGAGCAGTACTTC. Residues: CSARNQGYEQYF.

This clonotype was observed a handful of times. The chain links TRBV28 to TRBJ2-3, with TRBD2 identical over 7 bases. The CDR3 loop spans 19 amino acids. Per the germline V gene, CDR1 is MDHEN and CDR2 is SYDVKM. The V gene end was trimmed by 2 bases and the J gene end by 3 bases; junction bases not matched to a gene: 17. The CDR3 coding sequence is TGTGCCAGCAGTTTACCCCCCTGGTTCAGGGAGGGAGGGACAGATACGCAGTATTTT. It translates to CASSLPPWFREGGTDTQYF.

This clonotype was detected only a few times. J is TRBJ2-7 and V is TRBV20-1; no definite D call. V shed 5 bases and J shed 4 bases, with 9 bases lying between them. The V gene's germline CDR1 is DFQATT and CDR2 SNEGSKA (reference sequence). The CDR3 runs 11 residues. The DNA for the CDR3 is TGCAGTGCTCGTGGTAATTACGAGCAGTACTTC. As protein: CSARGNYEQYF.

This clonotype was seen more than once but under ten times. The V and J genes are TRBV27 and TRBJ2-7; 7 bases agree with TRBD2. The CDR3 contains 17 residues. Germline V lookup: CDR1 MNHEY, CDR2 SMNVEV (reference sequence). After removal of 8 bases from V and 7 bases from J, the junction contained 23 bases not matched to a gene. CDR3 region: CASGSALLGRAGGEQYF. The DNA for the CDR3 is TGTGCCAGCGGAAGCGCTCTGCTGGGGAGGGCCGGCGGAGAGCAGTACTTC.

The sample holds a few counts of this clonotype. The genes are TRBV7-9 and TRBJ1-1, with D tentatively TRBD1 (5 bases). This CDR3 comprises 13 residues. CDR1 and CDR2 (germline): SEHNR, FQNEAQ (reference sequence). Trimming cost V 8 bases and J 5 bases, with 15 bases left between them. Written as DNA, the CDR3 is TGTGCCAGCTTAGGGCCGGGGGGAACTGAAGCTTTCTTT. It translates to CASLGPGGTEAFF.

In its sample, this clonotype was seen a few times. The J gene is TRBJ1-1, the V gene TRBV14; TRBD1 might be the D (6 bases). CDR1 and CDR2 from the germline V gene are SGHDN and FVKESK. This CDR3 spans 15 amino acids. The V gene lost 1 base and the J gene lost 4 bases, with 13 bases spanning the gap. CDR3 in DNA: TGTGCCAGCAGCCAAGGGGGGGGCGGGGGCACTGAAGCTTTCTTT. This encodes CASSQGGGGGTEAFF.